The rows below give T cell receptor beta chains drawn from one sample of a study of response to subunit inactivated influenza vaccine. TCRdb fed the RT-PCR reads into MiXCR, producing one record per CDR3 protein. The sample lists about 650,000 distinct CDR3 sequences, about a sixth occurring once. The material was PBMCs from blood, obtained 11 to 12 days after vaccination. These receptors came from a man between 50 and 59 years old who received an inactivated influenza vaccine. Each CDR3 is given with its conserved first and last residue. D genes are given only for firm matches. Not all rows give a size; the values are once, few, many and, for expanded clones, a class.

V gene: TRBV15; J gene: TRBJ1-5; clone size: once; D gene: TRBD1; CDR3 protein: CATSLQGPHQPQHF; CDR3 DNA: TGTGCCACCAGCCTACAGGGGCCCCATCAGCCCCAGCATTTT
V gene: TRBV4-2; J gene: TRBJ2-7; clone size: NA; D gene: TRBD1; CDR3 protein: CASSPRTGEASYEQYF; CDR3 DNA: TGTGCCAGCAGCCCCCGGACAGGGGAGGCCTCCTACGAGCAGTACTTC
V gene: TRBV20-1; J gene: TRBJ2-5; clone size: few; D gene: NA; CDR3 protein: CSATMVGETQYF; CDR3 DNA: TGCAGTGCTACCATGGTTGGGGAGACCCAGTACTTC
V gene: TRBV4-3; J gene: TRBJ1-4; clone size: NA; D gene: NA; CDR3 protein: CASTQDSQRLNEKLFF; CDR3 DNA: TGCGCCAGCACCCAAGATTCACAGAGATTAAATGAAAAACTGTTTTTT
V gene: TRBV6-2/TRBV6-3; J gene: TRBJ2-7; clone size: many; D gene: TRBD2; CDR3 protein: CASSYSRREEGRYEQYF; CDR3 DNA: TGTGCCAGCAGTTACTCCAGGCGGGAGGAGGGCCGCTACGAGCAGTACTTC
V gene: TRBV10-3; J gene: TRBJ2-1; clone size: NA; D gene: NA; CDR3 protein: CAISESMDRDTTYNEQFF; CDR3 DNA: TGTGCCATCAGTGAGTCCATGGACCGGGACACAACCTACAATGAGCAGTTCTTC
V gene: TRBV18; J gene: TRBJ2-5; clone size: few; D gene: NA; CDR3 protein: CASSPPSGTETQYF; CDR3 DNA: TGTGCCAGCTCACCACCCTCAGGGACCGAGACCCAGTACTTC
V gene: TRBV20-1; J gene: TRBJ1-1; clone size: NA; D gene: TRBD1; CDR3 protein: CSAGGDRGNTEAFF; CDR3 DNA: TGCAGTGCTGGGGGAGACAGGGGTAACACTGAAGCTTTCTTT
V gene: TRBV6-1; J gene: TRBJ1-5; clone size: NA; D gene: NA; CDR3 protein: CASSGPGTDQPQHF; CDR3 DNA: TGTGCCAGCAGTGGGCCAGGGACTGATCAGCCCCAGCATTTT
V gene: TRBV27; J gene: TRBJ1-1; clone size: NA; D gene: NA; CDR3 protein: CASSSGYRNTEAFF; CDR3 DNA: TGTGCCAGCAGTTCGGGTTACAGGAACACTGAAGCTTTCTTT
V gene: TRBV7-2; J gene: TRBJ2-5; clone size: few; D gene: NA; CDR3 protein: CASSLVAGKSPQYF; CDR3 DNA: TGTGCCAGCAGCTTAGTGGCGGGGAAGAGCCCCCAGTACTTC
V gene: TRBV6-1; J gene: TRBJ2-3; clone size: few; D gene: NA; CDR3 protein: CASTPPQGQMGTDTQYF; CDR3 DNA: TGTGCCAGCACCCCACCTCAGGGCCAGATGGGTACAGATACGCAGTATTTT
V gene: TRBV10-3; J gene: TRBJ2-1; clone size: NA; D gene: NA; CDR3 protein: CAISESVGRNEQFF; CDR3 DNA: TGTGCCATCAGTGAGTCTGTGGGAAGAAATGAGCAGTTCTTC
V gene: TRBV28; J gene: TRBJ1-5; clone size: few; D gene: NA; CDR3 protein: CATGDRGASNQPQHF; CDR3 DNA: TGTGCCACCGGGGATAGGGGAGCCAGCAATCAGCCCCAGCATTTT
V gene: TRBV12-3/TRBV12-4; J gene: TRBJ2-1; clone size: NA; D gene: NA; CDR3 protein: CASSPGDVPYNEQFF; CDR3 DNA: TGTGCCAGCAGTCCGGGGGACGTGCCGTACAATGAGCAGTTCTTC
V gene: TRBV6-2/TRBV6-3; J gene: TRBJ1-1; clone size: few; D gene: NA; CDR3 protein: CASKRPRGTTEAFF; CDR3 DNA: TGTGCCAGCAAAAGACCCCGGGGGACCACTGAAGCTTTCTTT
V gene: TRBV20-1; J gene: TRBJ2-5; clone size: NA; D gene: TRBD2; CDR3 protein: CSARDRIAGVQETQYF; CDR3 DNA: TGCAGTGCTAGAGATAGAATAGCGGGAGTGCAAGAGACCCAGTACTTC
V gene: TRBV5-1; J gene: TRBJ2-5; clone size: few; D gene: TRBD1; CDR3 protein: CASSRTGVGETQYF; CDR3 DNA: TGCGCCAGCAGCAGGACAGGGGTAGGGGAGACCCAGTACTTC
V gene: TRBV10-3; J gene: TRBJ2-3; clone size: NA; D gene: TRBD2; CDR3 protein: CAISVRGGDTQYF; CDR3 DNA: TGTGCCATCAGTGTTCGGGGGGGGGATACGCAGTATTTT
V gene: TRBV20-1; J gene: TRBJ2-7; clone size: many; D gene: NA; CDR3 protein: CSAIKDRSYEQYF; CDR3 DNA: TGCAGTGCTATTAAAGACAGGAGCTACGAGCAGTACTTC
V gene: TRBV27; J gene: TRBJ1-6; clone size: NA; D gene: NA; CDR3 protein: CASSLIGPRESPLHF; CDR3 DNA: TGTGCCAGCAGTTTAATAGGCCCCAGGGAGTCACCCCTCCACTTT
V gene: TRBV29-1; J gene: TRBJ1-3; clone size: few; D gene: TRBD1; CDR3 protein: CSAGTGTGNTIYF; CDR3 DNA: TGCAGCGCTGGGACAGGGACTGGAAACACCATATATTTT
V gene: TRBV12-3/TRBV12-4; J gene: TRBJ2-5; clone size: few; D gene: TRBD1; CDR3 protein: CASSFTGDTQETQYF; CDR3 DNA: TGTGCCAGCAGTTTTACAGGGGACACACAAGAGACCCAGTACTTC
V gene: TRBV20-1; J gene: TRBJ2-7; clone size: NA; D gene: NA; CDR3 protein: CSATQGWSYEQYF; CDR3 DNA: TGCAGTGCAACACAGGGTTGGAGCTACGAGCAGTACTTC
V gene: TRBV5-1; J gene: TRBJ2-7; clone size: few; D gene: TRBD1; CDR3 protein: CASRTGQGATYEQYF; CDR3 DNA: TGCGCCAGCAGAACAGGACAGGGGGCCACCTACGAGCAGTACTTC
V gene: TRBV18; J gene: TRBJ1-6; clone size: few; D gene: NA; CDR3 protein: CASSPKNNSPLHF; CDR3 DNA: TGTGCCAGCTCACCTAAAAATAATTCACCCCTCCACTTT
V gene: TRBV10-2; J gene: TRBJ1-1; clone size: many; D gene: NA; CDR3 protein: CASSEGLTEAFF; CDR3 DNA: TGCGCCAGCAGTGAAGGTTTAACTGAAGCTTTCTTT
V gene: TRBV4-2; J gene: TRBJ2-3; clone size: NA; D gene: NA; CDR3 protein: CASSQDTGDTQYF; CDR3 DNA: TGTGCCAGCAGCCAAGATACAGGGGATACGCAGTATTTT
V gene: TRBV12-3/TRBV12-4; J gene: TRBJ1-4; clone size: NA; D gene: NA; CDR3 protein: CASSLGARAEKLFF; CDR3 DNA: TGTGCCAGCAGTTTAGGCGCGCGAGCTGAAAAACTGTTTTTT
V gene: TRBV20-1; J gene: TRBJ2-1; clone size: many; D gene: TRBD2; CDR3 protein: CSARDGRLAGNEQFF; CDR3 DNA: TGCAGTGCTAGAGATGGTAGACTAGCGGGGAATGAGCAGTTCTTC
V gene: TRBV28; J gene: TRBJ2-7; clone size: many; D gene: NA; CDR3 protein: CASSFRGLFEQYF; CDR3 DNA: TGTGCCAGCAGTTTCCGGGGCCTATTCGAGCAGTACTTC
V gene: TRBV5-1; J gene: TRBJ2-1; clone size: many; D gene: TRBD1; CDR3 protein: CASSSTGSSYNEQFF; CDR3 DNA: TGTGCCAGCAGCTCGACAGGGAGCTCCTACAATGAGCAGTTCTTC
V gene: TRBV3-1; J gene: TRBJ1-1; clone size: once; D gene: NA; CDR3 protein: CASSQVLQGTEAFF; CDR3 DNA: TGTGCCAGCAGCCAAGTTCTGCAGGGCACTGAAGCTTTCTTT
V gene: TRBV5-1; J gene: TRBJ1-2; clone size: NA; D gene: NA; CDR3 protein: CASSAGLRAPMLGRSYTF; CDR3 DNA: TGCGCCAGCAGCGCGGGACTACGAGCCCCCATGCTAGGTAGGAGCTACACCTTC
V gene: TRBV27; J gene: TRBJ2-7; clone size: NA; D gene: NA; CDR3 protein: CASSLSQGAGDRQYF; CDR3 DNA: TGTGCCAGCAGTTTATCCCAGGGGGCGGGGGACCGGCAGTACTTC
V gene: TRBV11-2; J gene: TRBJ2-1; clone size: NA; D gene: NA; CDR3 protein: CASSLEAGNNNEQFF; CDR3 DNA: TGTGCCAGCAGCTTAGAGGCGGGGAACAACAATGAGCAGTTCTTC
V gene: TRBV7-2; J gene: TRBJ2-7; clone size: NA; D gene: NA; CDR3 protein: CASSLSGATAYEQYF; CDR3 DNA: TGTGCCAGCAGCTTAAGTGGAGCGACGGCCTACGAGCAGTACTTC
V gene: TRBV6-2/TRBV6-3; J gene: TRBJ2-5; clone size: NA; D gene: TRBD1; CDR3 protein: CASREHRGSETQYF; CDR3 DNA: TGTGCCAGCAGAGAACACAGGGGTAGCGAGACCCAGTACTTC
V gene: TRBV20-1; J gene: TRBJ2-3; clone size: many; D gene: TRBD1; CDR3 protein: CSASPGGTDTQYF; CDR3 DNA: TGCAGTGCTAGCCCAGGGGGAACAGATACGCAGTATTTT
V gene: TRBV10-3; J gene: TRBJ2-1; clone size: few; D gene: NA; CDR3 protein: CAISSIVRPSYNEQFF; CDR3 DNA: TGTGCCATCAGTTCCATTGTCCGTCCCTCCTACAATGAGCAGTTCTTC
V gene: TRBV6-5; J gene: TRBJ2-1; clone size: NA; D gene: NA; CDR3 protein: CASSSQGGGWDEQFF; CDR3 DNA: TGTGCCAGCAGTTCACAGGGTGGGGGATGGGATGAGCAGTTCTTC